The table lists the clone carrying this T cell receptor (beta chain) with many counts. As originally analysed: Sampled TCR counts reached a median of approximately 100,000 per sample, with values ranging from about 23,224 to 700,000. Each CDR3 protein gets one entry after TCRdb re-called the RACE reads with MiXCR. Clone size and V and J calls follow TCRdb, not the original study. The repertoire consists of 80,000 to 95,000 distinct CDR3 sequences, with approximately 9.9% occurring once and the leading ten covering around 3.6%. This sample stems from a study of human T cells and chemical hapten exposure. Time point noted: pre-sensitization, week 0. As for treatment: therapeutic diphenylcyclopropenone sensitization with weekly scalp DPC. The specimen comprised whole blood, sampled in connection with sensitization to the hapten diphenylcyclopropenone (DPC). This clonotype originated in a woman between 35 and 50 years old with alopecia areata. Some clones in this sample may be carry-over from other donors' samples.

CDR3 region: CASSLAGGEIAQTQYF. The CDR3, as DNA: TGTGCCAGCAGCTTAGCTGGGGGTGAAATCGCCCAGACCCAGTACTTC. V is TRBV7-6 and J is TRBJ2-5; possibly TRBD1 or TRBD2 for D (5 bases each). Germline values: CDR1 SGHVS, CDR2 FNYEAQ. V lost 0 bases and J 6 bases, leaving 17 bases between the germline ends. The CDR3 consists of 16 residues.